These 32 T cell receptor beta chains originate from one sample sequenced in a study of blood T cell repertoires in COVID-19. Measured with immunoSEQ multiplex PCR; TCRdb has only the in-frame clones, and not every one. This sample has around 230,000 clones, with over 65% found just once. The sample taken for sequencing was peripheral blood. All receptors derive from a woman aged 65 to 85 with active or convalescent COVID-19.

This clone was seen a few times. The chain recombines TRBV7-2 with TRBJ1-5; D is undetermined. CDR1 and CDR2 (germline): SGHTA, FQGNSA. The germline V and J ends were trimmed by 3 bases and 8 bases, with 11 bases remaining between them. This CDR3 comprises 13 residues. The CDR3 region is CASSFSSSEPQHF. For the CDR3, the DNA is TGTGCCAGCAGCTTTAGTTCGTCCGAGCCCCAGCATTTT.

The rearrangement joins TRBV10-3 to TRBJ1-4; D is unresolved. Trimming took off 6 bases at V and 5 bases at J, with 10 bases between the two ends. The CDR3 has 13 amino acids. Germline V gene sequence: CDR1 ENHRY, CDR2 SYGVKD. In DNA form, the CDR3 reads TGTGCCATCAGGGCCGGGAGGAATGAAAAACTGTTTTTT. Its protein product is CAIRAGRNEKLFF.

This clone was detected only a few times. The CDR3 sequence: CAWTKGGSGTEAFF. The CDR3 DNA follows: TGTGCCTGGACCAAGGGGGGGTCGGGCACTGAAGCTTTCTTT. The rearrangement links TRBV30 to TRBJ1-1, with D maybe TRBD1 (6 bases). V shed 4 bases and J shed 4 bases, with 16 bases lying between them. This CDR3 has 14 amino acids. Germline CDR1 GTSNPN, CDR2 SVGIG (reference sequence). Supplemented by reference TRBV30 and TRBJ1-1, the full variable domain reads SQTIHQWPATLVQPVGSPLSLECTVEGTSNPNLYWYRQAAGRGLQLLFYSVGIGQISSEVPQNLSASRPQDRQFILSSKKLLLSDSGFYLCAWTKGGSGTEAFFGQGTRLTVV.

The chain carries TRBV5-1 and TRBJ2-5; D perhaps matches TRBD2 (5 bases). The V and J ends lost 0 bases and 2 bases respectively, with 14 bases between them. Germline V gives CDR1 SGHRS, CDR2 YFSETQ. CDR3 length equals 16 residues. The CDR3 nucleotides read TGCGCCAGCAGCTTGGTGTCGGGCGGGCCACAAGAGACCCAGTACTTC. It translates to CASSLVSGGPQETQYF. Supplemented by reference TRBV5-1 and TRBJ2-5, the full variable domain reads KAGVTQTPRYLIKTRGQQVTLSCSPISGHRSVSWYQQTPGQGLQFLFEYFSETQRNKGNFPGRFSGRQFSNSRSEMNVSTLELGDSALYLCASSLVSGGPQETQYFGPGTRLLVL.

This chain connects TRBV7-5 to TRBJ1-1; no DNA check was done on the table's D call, TRBD1. TRBV7-5 is recorded as a pseudogene. CDR3 length equals 17 residues. The DNA of the CDR3 is TGTGTCAGAAGCTCTTATAAGGGGGACCCCCCCACTAATGAAGCTTTCTTT. Encoded protein: CVRSSYKGDPPTNEAFF.

The rearrangement links TRBV5-1 to TRBJ2-5, with 13 bases that match TRBD2. J gave up 5 bases and V 4 bases, and 8 bases lay outside the gene matches. CDR3 length equals 16 residues. Germline loops: CDR1 SGHRS, CDR2 YFSETQ. The CDR3 spells CASSQGTSGVLETQYF. As DNA, the CDR3 is TGCGCCAGCAGCCAAGGGACTAGCGGGGTACTCGAGACCCAGTACTTC. Full variable domain (rest looked up from reference TRBV5-1 and TRBJ2-5): KAGVTQTPRYLIKTRGQQVTLSCSPISGHRSVSWYQQTPGQGLQFLFEYFSETQRNKGNFPGRFSGRQFSNSRSEMNVSTLELGDSALYLCASSQGTSGVLETQYFGPGTRLLVL.

This clone was seen a single time. V is TRBV5-4 and J is TRBJ1-4; TRBD1 is a possible D gene (6 bases). Germline V gene sequence: CDR1 SGHNT, CDR2 YYREEE (reference sequence). Trimming took 4 bases from V and 3 from J, leaving 10 bases between them. The CDR3 runs 14 residues. As DNA, the CDR3 is TGTGCCAGCAGCGTCCAGGGGCCTAATGAAAAACTGTTTTTT. Its translation is CASSVQGPNEKLFF.

This chain connects TRBV11-2 to TRBJ1-2; D is unresolved. There are 14 residues in the CDR3. In germline, CDR1 is SGHAT, CDR2 FQNNGV. Trimming took 0 bases from V and 8 from J, leaving 13 bases between them. The CDR3 reads CASSLDRVSGGYTF. CDR3 nucleotides: TGTGCCAGCAGCTTAGATAGAGTCTCGGGAGGCTACACCTTC.

This clone turned up a few times. V is TRBV6-5 and J is TRBJ2-7; TRBD1 matches at 9 bases. From germline, CDR1 is MNHEY and CDR2 SVGAGI. This CDR3 is built from 15 residues. J lost 2 bases, V lost 10 bases, and 12 bases had no gene match. Here the CDR3 DNA reads TGTGCCATCCATGTCCGGGACAGGGCTCCCTACGAGCAGTACTTC. Its translation is CAIHVRDRAPYEQYF.

V usage is TRBV5-6 and J usage is TRBJ1-1, with TRBD1 matching over 8 bases. Germline CDR1 SGHDT, CDR2 YYEEEE. This CDR3 spans 16 amino acids. The J segment lost 2 bases and the V segment lost 2 bases, leaving 8 bases of the junction unmatched. CDR3 protein: CASSFGQGISNTEAFF. The CDR3 DNA follows: TGTGCCAGCAGCTTCGGACAGGGCATTTCCAACACTGAAGCTTTCTTT.

This clone has a handful of counts. J is TRBJ2-1 and V is TRBV28; 10 nucleotides match TRBD2. Germline V gene sequence: CDR1 MDHEN, CDR2 SYDVKM. The CDR3 has 15 amino acids. V was clipped by 5 bases and J by 7 bases; unmatched bases: 8. The CDR3 region is CASSMGLAGENEQFF. For the CDR3, the DNA is TGTGCCAGCAGTATGGGGCTAGCGGGAGAAAATGAGCAGTTCTTC.

The chain links TRBV5-1 to TRBJ2-1, with 9 bases matching TRBD1. The CDR3 runs 15 residues. V was pared by 3 bases and J by 7 bases, with 8 bases of the junction left unmatched. Germline V gene lookup returns CDR1 SGHRS and CDR2 YFSETQ. The CDR3: CASSSQGARWNEQFF. The CDR3 bases are TGCGCCAGCAGCTCACAGGGGGCCCGGTGGAATGAGCAGTTCTTC.

V is TRBV11-2 and J is TRBJ2-7, with D possibly being TRBD1 (5 bases). Per the germline V gene, CDR1 is SGHAT and CDR2 is FQNNGV. The CDR3 is 14 residues long. With 6 bases removed from V and 6 bases from J, the gap between germline ends came to 18 bases. This CDR3 is CASRQQGVGVEQYF. CDR3 nucleotides: TGTGCCAGCAGGCAGCAGGGTGTAGGGGTCGAGCAGTACTTC.

V is TRBV6-1 and J is TRBJ1-6; the D gene is possibly TRBD1 (5 bases). There are 16 residues in the CDR3. The V and J ends lost 1 base and 5 bases respectively, with 12 bases between them. CDR1 and CDR2 (germline): MNHNS, SASEGT. The CDR3 region is CASSEGSGGDNSPLHF. The DNA of the CDR3 is TGTGCCAGCAGTGAAGGGTCGGGGGGTGATAATTCACCCCTCCACTTT.

The sample holds many counts of this clone. The chain is built from TRBV6-2 or TRBV6-3 and TRBJ1-2; 8 nucleotides agree with TRBD1. The CDR3 covers 15 residues. Trimming at V came to 2 bases and at J to 4 bases, leaving 6 bases not matched to a gene. The V gene's germline CDR1 is MNHEY and CDR2 SVGEGT. The CDR3: CASSYQPGGAYGYTF. In DNA, the CDR3 is TGTGCCAGCAGTTACCAGCCAGGGGGCGCCTATGGCTACACCTTC.

V and J are TRBV7-9 and TRBJ2-1; 9 nucleotides agree with TRBD2. CDR1 is SEHNR and CDR2 is FQNEAQ in the germline V gene (reference sequence). J gave up 10 bases and V 5 bases, and 6 bases lay outside the gene matches. The CDR3 spans 13 residues. CDR3 DNA sequence: TGTGCCAGCAGCCTCGGGACTAGCTTCGAGCAGTTCTTC. Amino acids: CASSLGTSFEQFF. The full variable domain, its missing parts supplied by reference TRBV7-9 and TRBJ2-1, is DTGVSQNPRHKITKRGQNVTFRCDPISEHNRLYWYRQTLGQGPEFLTYFQNEAQLEKSRLLSDRFSAERPKGSFSTLEIQRTEQGDSAMYLCASSLGTSFEQFFGPGTRLTVL.

This clone is a singleton in its sample. The chain has TRBV20-1 and TRBJ1-1; maybe TRBD1 (5 bases). The CDR3 runs 16 residues. The V and J ends lost 3 bases and 1 base respectively, with 18 bases between them. Germline CDR1 and CDR2: DFQATT and SNEGSKA (reference sequence). The CDR3 nucleotides read TGCAGTGCTAGTTTACGGCCTGGGGGAGGGAACACTGAAGCTTTCTTT. This sequence encodes CSASLRPGGGNTEAFF.

V gene TRBV11-2 combines with J gene TRBJ2-7, with 13 bases lining up with TRBD2. This CDR3 has 17 residues. In germline, CDR1 is SGHAT, CDR2 FQNNGV. V shed 2 bases, J shed 6 bases, and the junction held 10 bases outside the gene matches. The CDR3: CASSLTRGTSGKGEQYF. CDR3 nucleotides: TGTGCCAGCAGCTTAACCCGGGGGACTAGCGGGAAGGGCGAGCAGTACTTC.

This clone was seen a single time. This sequence joins TRBV10-2 and TRBJ1-4; 10 bases fit TRBD1. Trimming cost V 1 base and J 1 base; bases outside gene matches: 6. Germline V lookup: CDR1 WSHSY, CDR2 SAAADI. The CDR3 runs to 18 residues. This chain's CDR3 is CASSELGQGLETNEKLFF. The CDR3, as DNA: TGCGCCAGCAGTGAGTTGGGACAGGGGTTAGAAACTAATGAAAAACTGTTTTTT.

This clone was detected only a few times. This chain joins TRBV27 and TRBJ1-6, with D possibly TRBD1 on 5 matching bases. The CDR3 sequence is 14 residues long. Germline-derived CDR1 and CDR2 are MNHEY and SMNVEV (reference sequence). Trimming removed 3 bases at V and 9 bases at J, with 12 bases between. The CDR3 nucleotides read TGTGCCAGCAGTTTTGGGGACTATGGTTCACCCCTCCACTTT. Translation gives CASSFGDYGSPLHF.

The chain couples TRBV7-2 to TRBJ2-7, with 8 bases matching TRBD2. This CDR3 comprises 15 residues. Germline values: CDR1 SGHTA, CDR2 FQGNSA. Trimming cost V 8 bases and J 6 bases; bases outside gene matches: 15. CDR3 in amino acids: CASALSVAGGGEQYF. In DNA, the CDR3 is TGTGCCAGCGCCCTGTCTGTGGCGGGGGGAGGCGAGCAGTACTTC.

J is TRBJ2-5 and V is TRBV12-3 or TRBV12-4; D ambiguous. The V end lost 1 base, the J end lost 5 bases, and 8 bases lay between the germline ends. The CDR3 has 13 residues. CDR3 amino acids: CASSLGPFETQYF. In nucleotides, the CDR3 is TGTGCCAGCAGTTTAGGGCCATTCGAGACCCAGTACTTC.

This clone has just one count. This chain connects TRBV2 to TRBJ2-5; TRBD1 might be the D (6 bases). V was pared by 9 bases and J by 1 base, with 18 bases between. This CDR3 has 15 residues. Germline V gives CDR1 SNHLY, CDR2 FYNNEI. CDR3 sequence reads: CASQRLLGGQETQYF. CDR3 bases: TGTGCCAGTCAAAGACTATTAGGGGGCCAAGAGACCCAGTACTTC.

The CDR3 reads CASRRDYPQETQYF. In nucleotides, the CDR3 is TGTGCCAGCAGGAGGGACTACCCCCAAGAGACCCAGTACTTC. The rearrangement joins TRBV2 to TRBJ2-5, with 7 bases aligning to TRBD2. From germline, CDR1 is SNHLY and CDR2 FYNNEI. The CDR3 is made up of 14 amino acids. V lost 6 bases and J lost 1; bases outside the gene matches: 5.

The gene calls are TRBV6-6 and TRBJ1-2, with 9 bases identical to TRBD1. Trimming took 8 bases from V and 8 from J; bases not matched to a gene: 9. The CDR3 sequence is 13 residues long. The germline V gene encodes CDR1 MNHNY and CDR2 SVGAGI (reference sequence). The CDR3 here is CASVPQGARGYTF. The CDR3 nucleotides read TGTGCCAGCGTCCCACAGGGGGCGCGGGGCTACACCTTC.

The rearrangement links TRBV27 to TRBJ1-2; 7 bases line up with TRBD1. The CDR3 consists of 17 residues. V lost 5 bases, J lost 3 bases, and 15 bases stayed unmatched. CDR1 is MNHEY, CDR2 SMNVEV, per germline (reference sequence). CDR3 nucleotide sequence: TGTGCCAGCAGTCGAGGGGGACAGCTCTTAGGGTACTATGGCTACACCTTC. It codes for CASSRGGQLLGYYGYTF.

This clone was recorded once. The chain links TRBV5-5 to TRBJ2-5; TRBD2 matches 7 bases. The CDR3 has 15 residues. V lost 4 bases to trimming and J lost 4 bases; unmatched junction nucleotides: 10. Germline loops: CDR1 SGHKS, CDR2 YYEKEE (reference sequence). This chain's CDR3 is CASSRRGGGGETQYF. The CDR3 nucleotides read TGTGCCAGCAGCCGCCGCGGGGGTGGGGGAGAGACCCAGTACTTC.

This chain joins TRBV28 and TRBJ2-7; 7 nucleotides agree with TRBD1. Germline CDR1 and CDR2: MDHEN and SYDVKM. Trimming took 6 bases from V and 2 from J; bases not matched to a gene: 13. The CDR3 is 16 residues long. DNA for the CDR3: TGTGCCAGCAGACCAGCCGGGACAGCGAATCCCTACGAGCAGTACTTC. The encoded protein is CASRPAGTANPYEQYF.

The J gene is TRBJ1-2, the V gene TRBV28, with TRBD1 matching 8 bases. The trim removed 6 bases at V and 8 bases at J, leaving 11 bases unmatched. The germline V gene encodes CDR1 MDHEN and CDR2 SYDVKM. The CDR3 runs 14 residues. CDR3 loop: CASSRHQGAGGYTF. The CDR3 bases are TGTGCCAGCAGCAGACATCAGGGGGCTGGGGGCTACACCTTC.

The chain is built from TRBV6-5 and TRBJ1-1; tentative D call: TRBD1 (5 bases). Germline CDR1 is MNHEY and CDR2 is SVGAGI. Deletions cut 4 bases from V and 1 base from J, with 10 bases between. The CDR3 contains 14 residues. The CDR3 reads CASSFFGANTEAFF. The CDR3 region has the DNA TGTGCCAGCAGTTTTTTTGGGGCGAACACTGAAGCTTTCTTT.

This CDR3 reads CAISPGSGANVLTF. The CDR3 DNA reads TGTGCCATCAGTCCAGGGTCCGGGGCCAACGTCCTGACTTTC. The V call is TRBV10-3, the J call TRBJ2-6, with D tentatively TRBD1 (5 bases). V was clipped by 5 bases and J by 4 bases, with 9 bases between them. This CDR3 spans 14 amino acids. Per germline, CDR1 ENHRY and CDR2 SYGVKD.

This chain links TRBV5-1 with TRBJ2-3; D is unresolved. V was cut by 0 bases and J by 4 bases, with 12 bases left in between. Germline V gene sequence: CDR1 SGHRS, CDR2 YFSETQ. There are 15 residues in the CDR3. CDR3 in amino acids: CASSLGTNRADTQYF. The CDR3 DNA reads as TGCGCCAGCAGCTTGGGCACGAACCGCGCAGATACGCAGTATTTT.